What follows describes a single T cell receptor (beta chain). Its antigen is undetermined. CDR1 SNHLY and CDR2 FYNNEI come from the germline V gene. V was cut by 4 bases and J by 11 bases, with 14 bases left in between. This CDR3 is built from 12 residues. It was with a sample-barcoded 5' primer and a J-beta primer mix that a second PCR of roughly 7 to 12 cycles was run. TCRdb analysed the 5' RACE reads with MiXCR anew, one entry per CDR3 protein. Among approximately 1,100,000 distinct CDR3 sequences, around 43% were seen once, and the ten largest hold approximately 17%. This sample stems from a study of blood T cells in healthy people across ages. Study outcomes and limitations: Diversity was higher, and naive CD4+ cells more numerous, in long-lived donors than in aged donors. Possibly, changes in expanded clonotypes were confounded because donor CMV status was unknown.

This chain connects TRBV2 to TRBJ2-5; maybe TRBD2 (6 bases). This clonotype was sampled from a woman aged 55-69 years in good health. Sequencing was done on a sample of blood. CDR3 sequence reads: CASSVSGDEQYF. Written as DNA, the CDR3 is TGTGCCAGCAGTGTTAGCGGCGATGAGCAGTACTTC.